The 3 T cell receptor beta chains presented below share a single source sample, sequenced in a study of technical replicates of blood from a handful of donors. Data came from immunoSEQ multiplex PCR; TCRdb stores just in-frame clones and leaves some out. The sample has about 93,000 clones; nearly 97% are singletons. Sequenced input: T cells isolated from PBMCs. These receptors originate from a human donor in good health.

The gene calls are TRBV4-1 and TRBJ2-3; TRBD2 matches 7 bases. CDR3 length: 16 amino acids. The J segment lost 3 bases and the V segment lost 4 bases, leaving 10 bases of the junction unmatched. CDR1 and CDR2 from the germline V gene are MGHRA and YSYEKL. In DNA, the CDR3 is TGCGCCAGCAGCCGCGGTTCGGCGGGAGCAACAGATACGCAGTATTTT. Its translation: CASSRGSAGATDTQYF.

The J gene is TRBJ2-4, the V gene TRBV4-2, with 9 positions matching TRBD1. Germline V gene data show CDR1 as LGHNA and CDR2 as YNFKEQ. After removal of 1 base from V and 0 bases from J, the junction contained 19 bases not matched to a gene. The CDR3 spans 22 residues. DNA for the CDR3: TGTGCCAGCAGCCAAGTCCCCCCGGGACAGGGAACGGAGAATGAAGCCAAAAACATTCAGTACTTC. Residues: CASSQVPPGQGTENEAKNIQYF.

This chain connects TRBV6-6 to TRBJ1-2, with 9 nucleotides matching TRBD1. This CDR3 is built from 14 residues. Looked up from germline, CDR1 is MNHNY and CDR2 is SVGAGI (reference sequence). V lost 6 bases, J lost 4 bases, and 6 bases stayed unmatched. The CDR3 spells CASRTGTGTYGYTF. The CDR3 nucleotides read TGTGCCAGCAGGACCGGGACAGGGACCTATGGCTACACCTTC.